This T cell receptor (beta chain) comes out of a study of T cells after yellow fever vaccination. This clonotype was seen at least ten times. TCRdb used MiXCR to reprocess the 5' RACE reads, holding one entry per CDR3 protein. The sample has 350,000 to 450,000 distinct CDR3 sequences; more than 5.5% are singletons. Trimming took 5 bases from V and 2 from J, leaving 16 bases between them. The CDR3 is made up of 15 amino acids. Per the germline V gene, CDR1 is SGHTA and CDR2 is FQGNSA. This sequence was found in a man aged 30 to 45 who received the YFV17D yellow fever vaccine. This specimen consisted of PBMCs, obtained 5 days after the yellow fever booster vaccination. The chain links TRBV7-2 to TRBJ2-7, with TRBD2 as a possible D gene (5 bases). The CDR3 sequence: CASSLFRGPTYEQYF. In DNA form, the CDR3 reads TGTGCCAGCAGCCTATTTCGCGGGCCAACCTACGAGCAGTACTTC.